This T cell receptor beta chain was documented in a study of shared clonotypes between healthy human individuals. Study findings and constraints: Among the subsets, naive ones generally showed larger estimated richness than memory ones. Clonotype sharing among donors likely depends on sequencing depth.

Germline V gene data show CDR1 as MNHEY and CDR2 as SVGAGI. This CDR3 contains 15 residues. Trimming removed 1 base at V and 5 bases at J, with 11 bases between. As to this clone: Its antigen is unidentified.

Using around 200 ng DNA, 30,000 or so T cell genomes, the sorted-subset replicate PCRs were run. In the original analysis: Without quality scores, immunoSEQ junctional reads could not be filtered like full-length reads. The repertoire was sequenced with immunoSEQ multiplex PCR; TCRdb's copy has only in-frame clones and lacks some. The V and J calls and the clone size are those of that table, but D and trimming were determined from the DNA. This table has around 510,000 clones, about 96% appearing once. The V gene is TRBV6-5, the J gene TRBJ1-4; possible D gene TRBD1, 5 bases. The receptor was derived from a young woman in good health. What was sequenced was naive CD4+ T cells sorted from blood. Stated subset: CD45RA+ positively selected. Here the CDR3 DNA reads TGTGCCAGCAGTTACTGGCGCCAGGGAAATGAAAAACTGTTTTTT. This codes for CASSYWRQGNEKLFF.